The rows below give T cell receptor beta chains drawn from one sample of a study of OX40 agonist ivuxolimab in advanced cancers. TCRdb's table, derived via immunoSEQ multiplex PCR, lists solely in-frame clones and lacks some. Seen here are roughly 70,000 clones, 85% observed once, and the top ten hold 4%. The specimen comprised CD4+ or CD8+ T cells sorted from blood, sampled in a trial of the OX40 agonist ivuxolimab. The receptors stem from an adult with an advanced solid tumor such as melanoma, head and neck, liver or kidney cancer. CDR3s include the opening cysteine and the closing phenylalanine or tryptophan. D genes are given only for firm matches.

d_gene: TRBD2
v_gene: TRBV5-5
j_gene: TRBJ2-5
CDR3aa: CASSSGRETQYF

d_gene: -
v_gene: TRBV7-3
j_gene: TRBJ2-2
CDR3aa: CASSRQFTGELFF

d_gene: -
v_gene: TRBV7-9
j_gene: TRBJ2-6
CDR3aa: CASSLAGHSSGANVLTF

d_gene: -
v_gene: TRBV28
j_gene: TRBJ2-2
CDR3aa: CATPKGFGGELFF

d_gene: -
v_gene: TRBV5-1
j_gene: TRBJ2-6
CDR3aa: CASSSFGVSGANVLTF

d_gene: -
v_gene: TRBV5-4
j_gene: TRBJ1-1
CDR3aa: CASSLVGLMNTEAFF

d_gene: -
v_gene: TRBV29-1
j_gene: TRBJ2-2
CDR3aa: CSAGPGWTGELFF

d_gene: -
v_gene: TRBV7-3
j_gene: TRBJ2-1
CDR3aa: CASSLMGNEQFF

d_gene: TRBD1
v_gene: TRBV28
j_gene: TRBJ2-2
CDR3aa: CASSIRQGYGELFF

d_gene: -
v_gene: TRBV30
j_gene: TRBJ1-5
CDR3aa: CAWSRHPTGPDQPQHF

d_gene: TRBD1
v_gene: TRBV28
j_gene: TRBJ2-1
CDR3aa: CASSWDSYNEQFF

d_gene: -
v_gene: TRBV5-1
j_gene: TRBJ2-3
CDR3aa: CASSLFSLSDTQYF

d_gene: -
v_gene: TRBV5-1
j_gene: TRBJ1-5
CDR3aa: CASSKGTDNQPQHF

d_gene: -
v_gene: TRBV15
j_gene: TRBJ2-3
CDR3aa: CATSRFSSEPTDTQYF

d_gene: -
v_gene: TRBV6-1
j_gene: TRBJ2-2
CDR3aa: CASRQGSNTGELFF

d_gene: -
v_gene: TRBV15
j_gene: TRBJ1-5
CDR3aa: CATSRDRQAFNQPQHF

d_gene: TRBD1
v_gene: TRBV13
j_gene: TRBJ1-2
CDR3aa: CASSYSTGSYTF

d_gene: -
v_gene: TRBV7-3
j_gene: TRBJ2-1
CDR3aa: CASSAESRGYNEQFF

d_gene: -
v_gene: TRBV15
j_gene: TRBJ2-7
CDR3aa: CATSRGSGEQYF

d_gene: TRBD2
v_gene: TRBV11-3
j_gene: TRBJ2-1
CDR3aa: CASSQTSGGAGEQFF

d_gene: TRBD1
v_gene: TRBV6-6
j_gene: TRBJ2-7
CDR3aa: CASSFRDRMNYEQYF

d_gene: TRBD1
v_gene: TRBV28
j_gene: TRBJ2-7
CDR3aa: CASSRGQDSSYEQYF

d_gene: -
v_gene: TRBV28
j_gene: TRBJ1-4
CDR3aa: CASSLRFRGSGGKKLFF

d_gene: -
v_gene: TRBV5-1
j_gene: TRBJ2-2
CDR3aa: CASSLMGAGTGELFF

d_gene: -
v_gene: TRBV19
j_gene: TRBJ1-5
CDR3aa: CASTRGGGSFGNQPQHF

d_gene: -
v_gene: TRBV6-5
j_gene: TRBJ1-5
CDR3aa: CASSYSLGSSQPQHF

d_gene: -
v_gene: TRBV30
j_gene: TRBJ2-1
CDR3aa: CAWRGMGSYNEQFF

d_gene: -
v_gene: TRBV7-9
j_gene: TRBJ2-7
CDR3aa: CASSLQGQGYF

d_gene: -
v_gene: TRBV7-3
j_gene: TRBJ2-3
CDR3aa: CASSLLGGGFGDTQYF

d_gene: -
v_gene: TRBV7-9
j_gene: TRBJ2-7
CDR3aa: CASSFGQNYEQYF

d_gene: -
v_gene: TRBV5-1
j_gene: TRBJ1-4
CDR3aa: CASSPGALNEKLFF

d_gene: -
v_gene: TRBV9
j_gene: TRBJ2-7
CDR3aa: CASSVVRWGPEQYF

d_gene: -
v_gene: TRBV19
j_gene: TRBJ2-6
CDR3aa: CASCISGANVLTF

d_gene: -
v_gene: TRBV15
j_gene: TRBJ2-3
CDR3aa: CATSRDALGAQYF

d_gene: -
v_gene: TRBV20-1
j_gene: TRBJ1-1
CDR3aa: CSASVPGEAFF

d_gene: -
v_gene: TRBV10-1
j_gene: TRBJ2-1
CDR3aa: CASSELGVEQFF

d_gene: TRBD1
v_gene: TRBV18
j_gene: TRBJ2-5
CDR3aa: CASSPLGGWQETQYF

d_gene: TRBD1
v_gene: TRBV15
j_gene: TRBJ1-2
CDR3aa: CATNRQGAQYGYTF

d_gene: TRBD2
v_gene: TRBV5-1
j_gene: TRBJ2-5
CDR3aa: CASSPPGLAGGGRETQYF

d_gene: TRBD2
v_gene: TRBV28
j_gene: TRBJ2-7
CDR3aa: CASSQAGEEQYF

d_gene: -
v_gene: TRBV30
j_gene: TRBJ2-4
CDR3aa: CAWSSGEDIQYF

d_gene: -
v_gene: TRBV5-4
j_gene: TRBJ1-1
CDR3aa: CASSWDNRNTEAFF

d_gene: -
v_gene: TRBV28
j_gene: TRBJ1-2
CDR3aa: CASSLREGYTF

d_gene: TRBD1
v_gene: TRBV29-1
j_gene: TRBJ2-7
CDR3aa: CSAQTGVEQYF

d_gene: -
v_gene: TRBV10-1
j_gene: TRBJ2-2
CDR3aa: CATGQNTGELFF

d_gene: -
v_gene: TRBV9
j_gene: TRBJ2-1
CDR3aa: CASSVALASYNEQFF

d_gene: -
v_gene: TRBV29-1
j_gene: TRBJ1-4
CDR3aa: CSVRGLEKLFF

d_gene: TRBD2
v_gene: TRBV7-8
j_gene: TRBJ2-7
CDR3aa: CASSPGTSGPVGGTYEQYF

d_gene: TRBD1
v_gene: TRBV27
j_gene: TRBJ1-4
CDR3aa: CASSSSTGLREKLFF

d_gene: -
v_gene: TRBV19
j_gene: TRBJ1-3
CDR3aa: CASRYRVGNTIYF

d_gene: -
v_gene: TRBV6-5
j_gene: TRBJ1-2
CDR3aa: CATGPFGYGYTF

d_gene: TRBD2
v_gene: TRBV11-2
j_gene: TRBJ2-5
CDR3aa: CASSLGISGVQETQYF